This T cell receptor beta chain was sequenced for a study of cytomegalovirus exposure and HLA in healthy donors. Study conclusions and caveats: What a later analysis reportedly showed was that an Asian-associated ancestry cluster had fewer N-insertions than the approximately 670-donor mean. A cluster of highly shared sequence variants was likely a sequencing artifact.

The PCR made use of 60 Vbeta and 13 Jbeta primers. The method was immunoSEQ multiplex PCR; TCRdb's version includes in-frame clones alone and lacks a portion of them. The sample has under 200,000 clones, around 68% seen once. CDR3 length equals 17 residues. With 1 base clipped from V and 6 bases from J, the junction kept 8 bases outside the gene matches. Germline lookup yields CDR1 MNHNS and CDR2 SASEGT. A word on this clone: Its matching antigen is unknown.

The sample was PBMCs. This chain links TRBV6-1 with TRBJ2-3; 12 nucleotides agree with TRBD2. The origin of this receptor is a man aged 50-59 years in good health and CMV-seronegative. This CDR3 reads CASSEGRLAGAEDTQYF. The CDR3 DNA is TGTGCCAGCAGTGAAGGGCGACTAGCGGGGGCAGAGGATACGCAGTATTTT.